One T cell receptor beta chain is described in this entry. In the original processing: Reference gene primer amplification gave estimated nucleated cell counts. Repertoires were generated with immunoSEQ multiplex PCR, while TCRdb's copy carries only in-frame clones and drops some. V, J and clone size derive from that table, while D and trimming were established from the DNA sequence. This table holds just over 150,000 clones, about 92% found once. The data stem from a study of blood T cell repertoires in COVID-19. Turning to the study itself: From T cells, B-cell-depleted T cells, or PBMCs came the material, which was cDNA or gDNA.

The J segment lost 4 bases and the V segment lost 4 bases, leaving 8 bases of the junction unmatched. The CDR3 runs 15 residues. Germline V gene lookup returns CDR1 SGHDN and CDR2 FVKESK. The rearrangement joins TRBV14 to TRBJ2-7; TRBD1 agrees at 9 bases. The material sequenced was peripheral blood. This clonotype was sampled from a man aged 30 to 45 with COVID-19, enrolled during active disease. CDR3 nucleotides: TGTGCCAGCAGCCGACACGGGACAGGGCTGTACGAGCAGTACTTC. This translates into CASSRHGTGLYEQYF.